The 5 T cell receptor beta chains below were found in one sample sequenced in a study of vaccination effects on CD4 cells after COVID-19. Only in-frame clones appear in the TCRdb table, and some are missing; sequencing was by immunoSEQ multiplex PCR. In the table there are around 46,000 clones, approximately 72% of which are singletons. Their recognized antigens are unknown. Sequencing followed a ViraFEST assay step that expanded antigen-specific CD4+ T cells with viral peptide pools. After less than twelve days in culture, the CD4+ T cells were isolated. According to PCR results, the person was infected with SARS-CoV-2 between March and December 2020. The sequences come from CD4+ T cells from PBMCs cultured with a peptide pool, collected before COVID-19 vaccination. The receptors here all came from a human donor who had a prior SARS-CoV-2 infection.

The gene calls are TRBV5-5 and TRBJ1-6; D not certain. Germline lookup yields CDR1 SGHKS and CDR2 YYEKEE (reference sequence). V was trimmed by 0 bases and J by 2 bases, leaving 9 bases between them. The CDR3 loop spans 16 amino acids. The CDR3 DNA reads as TGTGCCAGCAGCTTGGACAGCCAGACCTATAATTCACCCCTCCACTTT. This codes for CASSLDSQTYNSPLHF.

This clone showed up just a few times. The rearrangement joins TRBV9 to TRBJ2-7; D gene unclear. From germline, CDR1 is SGDLS and CDR2 YYNGEE. With 1 base removed from V and 5 bases from J, the gap between germline ends came to 10 bases. This CDR3 contains 13 residues. CDR3 loop: CASSVNPGDEQYF. The CDR3 coding sequence is TGTGCCAGCAGCGTAAACCCCGGCGACGAGCAGTACTTC.

The chain employs TRBV7-2 and TRBJ2-7; 7 nucleotides align to TRBD2. The V gene's germline CDR1 is SGHTA and CDR2 FQGNSA. The CDR3 spans 17 residues. V lost 2 bases, J lost 5 bases, and 15 bases stayed unmatched. CDR3 in amino acids: CASSLRPWREGGDEQYF. The DNA of the CDR3 is TGTGCCAGCAGCTTACGGCCCTGGAGGGAGGGCGGGGACGAGCAGTACTTC.

The rearrangement links TRBV3-1 (or the pseudogene TRBV3-2) to TRBJ2-3, with a weak D call TRBD2 (6 bases). The germline gives CDR1 LGHDT, CDR2 YNNKEL (reference sequence). The CDR3 extends over 15 amino acids. The V gene lost 2 bases and the J gene lost 2 bases, with 11 bases spanning the gap. The CDR3 DNA follows: TGTGCCAGCAGCCAATTTCGGGGGTCCACAGATACGCAGTATTTT. Amino acids: CASSQFRGSTDTQYF.

This sequence joins TRBV6-2 or TRBV6-3 and TRBJ2-1, with TRBD2 matching 9 bases. CDR1 MNHEY and CDR2 SVGEGT come from the germline V gene. After removal of 0 bases from V and 5 bases from J, the junction contained 11 bases not matched to a gene. The CDR3 extends over 18 amino acids. The CDR3 coding sequence is TGTGCCAGCAGTTACTCCCCAAGAAGACTAGCGGCCAACAATGAGCAGTTCTTC. Its translation: CASSYSPRRLAANNEQFF.